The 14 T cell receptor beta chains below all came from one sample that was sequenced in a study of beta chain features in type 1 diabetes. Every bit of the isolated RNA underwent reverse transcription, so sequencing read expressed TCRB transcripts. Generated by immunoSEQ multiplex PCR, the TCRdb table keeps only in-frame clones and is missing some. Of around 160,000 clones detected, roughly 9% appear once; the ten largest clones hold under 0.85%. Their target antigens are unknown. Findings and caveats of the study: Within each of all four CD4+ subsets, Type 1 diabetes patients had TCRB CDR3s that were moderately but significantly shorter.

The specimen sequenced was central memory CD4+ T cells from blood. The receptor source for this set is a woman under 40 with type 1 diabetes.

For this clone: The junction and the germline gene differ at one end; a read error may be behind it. CDR3 coding DNA: TGCGCCAGCAGCCAAGAGGGGGCAATAAACTATGGCTACACCTTC. It codes for CASSQEGAINYGYTF. The chain is built from TRBV7-3 and TRBJ1-2; TRBD1 matches at 7 bases. The CDR3 consists of 15 residues. The germline V gene encodes CDR1 SGHTA and CDR2 FQGTGA. The full variable domain, with the rest looked up from reference TRBV7-3 and TRBJ1-2, is GAGVSQTPSNKVTEKGKYVELRCDPISGHTALYWYRQSLGQGPEFLIYFQGTGAADDSGLPNDRFFAVRPEGSVSTLKIQRTERGDSAVYLCASSQEGAINYGYTFGSGTRLTVV.

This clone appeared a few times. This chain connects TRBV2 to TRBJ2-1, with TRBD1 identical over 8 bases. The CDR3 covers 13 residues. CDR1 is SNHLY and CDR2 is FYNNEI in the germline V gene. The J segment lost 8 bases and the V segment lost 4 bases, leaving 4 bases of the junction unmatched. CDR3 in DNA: TGTGCCAGCAGTGGACAGGGGCAGGATGAGCAGTTCTTC. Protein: CASSGQGQDEQFF.

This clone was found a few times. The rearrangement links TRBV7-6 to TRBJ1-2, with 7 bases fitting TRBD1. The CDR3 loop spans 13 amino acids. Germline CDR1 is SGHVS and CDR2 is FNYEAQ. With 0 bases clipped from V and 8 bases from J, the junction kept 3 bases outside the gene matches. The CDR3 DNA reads TGTGCCAGCAGCTTAGCGGAAGGGGGCGGCTACACCTTC. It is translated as CASSLAEGGGYTF.

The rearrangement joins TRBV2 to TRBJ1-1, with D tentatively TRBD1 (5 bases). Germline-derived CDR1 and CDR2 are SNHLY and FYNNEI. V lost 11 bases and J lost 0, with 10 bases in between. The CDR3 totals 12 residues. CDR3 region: CAGGGLNTEAFF. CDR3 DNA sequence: TGTGCCGGGGGGGGTCTGAACACTGAAGCTTTCTTT.

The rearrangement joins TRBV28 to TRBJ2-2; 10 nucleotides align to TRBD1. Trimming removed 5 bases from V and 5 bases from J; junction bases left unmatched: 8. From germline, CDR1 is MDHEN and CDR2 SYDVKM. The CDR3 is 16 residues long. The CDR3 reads CASSMDRGVATGELFF. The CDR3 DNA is TGTGCCAGCAGTATGGACAGGGGGGTTGCGACCGGGGAGCTGTTTTTT.

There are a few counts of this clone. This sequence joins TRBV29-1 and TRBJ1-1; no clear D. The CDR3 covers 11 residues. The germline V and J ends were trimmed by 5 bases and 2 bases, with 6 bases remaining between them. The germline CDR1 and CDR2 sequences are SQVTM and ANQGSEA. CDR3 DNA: TGCAGCGTTACAAGAAACACTGAAGCTTTCTTT. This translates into CSVTRNTEAFF.

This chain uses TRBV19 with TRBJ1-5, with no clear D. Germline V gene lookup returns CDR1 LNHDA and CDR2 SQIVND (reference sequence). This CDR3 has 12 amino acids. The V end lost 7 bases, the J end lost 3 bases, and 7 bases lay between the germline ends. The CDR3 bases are TGTGCCAGTACCCGGTACAATCAGCCCCAGCATTTT. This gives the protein CASTRYNQPQHF.

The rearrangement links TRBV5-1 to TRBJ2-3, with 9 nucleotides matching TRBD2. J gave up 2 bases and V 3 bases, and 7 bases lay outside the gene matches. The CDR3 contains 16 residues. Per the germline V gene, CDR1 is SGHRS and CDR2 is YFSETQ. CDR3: CASSSQPGLATDTQYF. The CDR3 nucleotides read TGCGCCAGCAGCTCCCAACCGGGACTAGCCACAGATACGCAGTATTTT.

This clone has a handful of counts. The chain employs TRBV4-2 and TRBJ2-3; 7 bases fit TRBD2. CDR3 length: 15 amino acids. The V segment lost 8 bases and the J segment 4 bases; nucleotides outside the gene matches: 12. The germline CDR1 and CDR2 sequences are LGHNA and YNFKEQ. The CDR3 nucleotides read TGTGCCAGCCGTCGTTCGTGGGAGGGGTCAGATACGCAGTATTTT. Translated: CASRRSWEGSDTQYF.

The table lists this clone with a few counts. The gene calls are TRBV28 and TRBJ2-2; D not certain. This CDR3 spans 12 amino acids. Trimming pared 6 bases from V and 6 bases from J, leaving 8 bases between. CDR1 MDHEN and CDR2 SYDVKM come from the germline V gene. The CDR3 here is CASRRRSGELFF. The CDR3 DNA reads TGTGCCAGCAGACGGCGGTCCGGGGAGCTGTTTTTT.

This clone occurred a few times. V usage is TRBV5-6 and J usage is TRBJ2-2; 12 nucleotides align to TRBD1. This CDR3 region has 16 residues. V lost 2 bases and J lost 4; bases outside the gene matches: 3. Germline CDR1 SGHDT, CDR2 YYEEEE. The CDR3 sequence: CASSLGTGGVTGELFF. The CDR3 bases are TGTGCCAGCAGCTTAGGGACAGGGGGCGTCACCGGGGAGCTGTTTTTT.

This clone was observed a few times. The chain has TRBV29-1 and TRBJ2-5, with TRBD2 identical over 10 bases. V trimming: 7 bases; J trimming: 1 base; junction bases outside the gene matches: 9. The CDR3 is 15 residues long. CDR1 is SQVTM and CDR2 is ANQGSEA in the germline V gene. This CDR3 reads CSAPTSGATQETQYF. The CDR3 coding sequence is TGCAGCGCTCCAACTAGCGGGGCCACCCAAGAGACCCAGTACTTC.

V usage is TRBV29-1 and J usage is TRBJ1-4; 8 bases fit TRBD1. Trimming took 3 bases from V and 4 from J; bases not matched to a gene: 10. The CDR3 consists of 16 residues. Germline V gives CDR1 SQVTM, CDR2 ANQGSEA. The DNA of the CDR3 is TGCAGCGTTGATCCGCCAGGGGGCGCCATTAATGAAAAACTGTTTTTT. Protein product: CSVDPPGGAINEKLFF.

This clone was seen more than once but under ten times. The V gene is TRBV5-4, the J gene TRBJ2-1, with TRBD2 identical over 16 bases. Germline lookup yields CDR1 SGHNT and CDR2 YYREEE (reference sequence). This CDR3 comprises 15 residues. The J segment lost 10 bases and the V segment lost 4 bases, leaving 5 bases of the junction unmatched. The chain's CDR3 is CASSMGLAGGGEQFF. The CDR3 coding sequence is TGTGCCAGCAGCATGGGACTAGCGGGAGGGGGAGAGCAGTTCTTC. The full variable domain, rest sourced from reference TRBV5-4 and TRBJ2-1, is ETGVTQSPTHLIKTRGQQVTLRCSSQSGHNTVSWYQQALGQGPQFIFQYYREEENGRGNFPPRFSGLQFPNYSSELNVNALELDDSALYLCASSMGLAGGGEQFFGPGTRLTVL.